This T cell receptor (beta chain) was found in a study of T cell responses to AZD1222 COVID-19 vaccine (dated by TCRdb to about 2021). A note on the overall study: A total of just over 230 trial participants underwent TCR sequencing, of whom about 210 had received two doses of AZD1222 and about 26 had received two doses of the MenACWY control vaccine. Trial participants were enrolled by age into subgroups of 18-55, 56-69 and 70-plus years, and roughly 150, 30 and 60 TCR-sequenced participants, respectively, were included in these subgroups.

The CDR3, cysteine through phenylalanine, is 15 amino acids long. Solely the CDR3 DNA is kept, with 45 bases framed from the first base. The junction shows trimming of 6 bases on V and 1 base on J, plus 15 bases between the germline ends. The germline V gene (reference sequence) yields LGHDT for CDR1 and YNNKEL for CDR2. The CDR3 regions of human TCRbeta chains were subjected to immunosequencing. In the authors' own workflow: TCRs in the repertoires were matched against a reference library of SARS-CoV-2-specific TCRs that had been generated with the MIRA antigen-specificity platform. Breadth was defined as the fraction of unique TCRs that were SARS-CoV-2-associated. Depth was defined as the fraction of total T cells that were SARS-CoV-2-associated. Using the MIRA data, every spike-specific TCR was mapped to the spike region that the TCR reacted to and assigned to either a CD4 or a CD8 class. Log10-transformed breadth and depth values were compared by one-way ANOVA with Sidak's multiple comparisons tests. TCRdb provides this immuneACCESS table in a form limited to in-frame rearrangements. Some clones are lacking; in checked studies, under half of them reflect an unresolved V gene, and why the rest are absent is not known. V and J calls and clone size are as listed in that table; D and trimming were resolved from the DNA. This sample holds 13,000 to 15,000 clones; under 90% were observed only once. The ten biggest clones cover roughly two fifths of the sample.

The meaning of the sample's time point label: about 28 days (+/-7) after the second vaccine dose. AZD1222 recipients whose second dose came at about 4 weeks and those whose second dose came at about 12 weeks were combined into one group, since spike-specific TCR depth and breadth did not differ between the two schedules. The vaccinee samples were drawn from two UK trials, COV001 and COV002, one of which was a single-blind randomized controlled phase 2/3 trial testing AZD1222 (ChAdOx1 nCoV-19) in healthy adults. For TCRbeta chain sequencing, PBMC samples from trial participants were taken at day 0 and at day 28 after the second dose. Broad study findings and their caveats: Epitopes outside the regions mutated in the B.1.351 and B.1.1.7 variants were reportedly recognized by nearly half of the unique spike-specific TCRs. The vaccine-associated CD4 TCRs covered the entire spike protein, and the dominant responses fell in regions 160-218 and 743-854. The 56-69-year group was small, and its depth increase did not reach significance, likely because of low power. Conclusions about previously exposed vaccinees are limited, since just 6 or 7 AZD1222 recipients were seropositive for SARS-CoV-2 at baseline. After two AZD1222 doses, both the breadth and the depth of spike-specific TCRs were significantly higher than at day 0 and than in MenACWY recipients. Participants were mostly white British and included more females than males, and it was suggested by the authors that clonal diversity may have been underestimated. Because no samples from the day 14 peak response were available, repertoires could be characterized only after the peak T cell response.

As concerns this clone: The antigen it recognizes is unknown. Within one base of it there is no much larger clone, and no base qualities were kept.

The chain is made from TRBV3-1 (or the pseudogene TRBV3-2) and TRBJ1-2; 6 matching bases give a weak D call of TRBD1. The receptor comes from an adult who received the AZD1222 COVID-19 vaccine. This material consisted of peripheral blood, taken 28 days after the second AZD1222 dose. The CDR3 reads CASRQRGQSNYGYTF. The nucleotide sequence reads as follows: TGTGCCAGCAGACAGCGAGGACAGAGTAACTATGGCTACACCTTC.